Listed here is a single TCR beta chain. For the second PCR, which ran for 7 to 11 cycles, a sample-barcoded 5' primer and a J-beta primer mix were used. Via MiXCR, TCRdb re-called the 5' RACE reads, giving one row per CDR3 protein. The repertoire holds about a million distinct CDR3 sequences, with 40% to 60% as singletons. The data were obtained in a study of blood T cells in healthy people across ages. Trimming stripped 2 bases from V and 1 base from J, with 15 bases between. This CDR3 is 16 amino acids long. Germline V gene sequence: CDR1 SGHDT, CDR2 YYEEEE. The sequenced sample was blood. The chain combines TRBV5-6 with TRBJ1-1; D may be TRBD1 (6 bases). The clonotype was recovered from a man aged 25 to 40 in good health. The CDR3 DNA reads as TGTGCCAGCAGCTTAAAAACAGGGACCTGGAACACTGAAGCTTTCTTT. Its protein product is CASSLKTGTWNTEAFF. Full variable domain (missing parts from reference TRBV5-6 and TRBJ1-1): DAGVTQSPTHLIKTRGQQVTLRCSPKSGHDTVSWYQQALGQGPQFIFQYYEEEERQRGNFPDRFSGHQFPNYSSELNVNALLLGDSALYLCASSLKTGTWNTEAFFGQGTRLTVV.